This T cell receptor (beta chain) was obtained from a study of shared clonotypes between healthy human individuals. V was shortened by 0 bases and J by 2 bases, with 9 bases between the two germline ends. The CDR3 totals 15 residues. Germline V gene sequence: CDR1 SGDLS, CDR2 YYNGEE. In regard to this clone: The antigen remains undetermined. Additional DNA sequences in this sample encode the identical CDR3.

Every donor, a Caucasian adult, lived in Nashville, Tennessee. Sorted subsets were amplified in replicate PCRs using 200 ng DNA, 32,000 or so T cell genomes. Assay: immunoSEQ multiplex PCR; the TCRdb copy retains only in-frame clones and omits some. The sample yields about 2 million clones, approximately 95% seen once. Regarding the study as a whole: Naive CD4 clonotypes overlapped across a handful of donors at roughly 4.5%.

The sequence was collected from a man aged 18 to 29 in good health. V usage is TRBV9 and J usage is TRBJ2-1; D might be TRBD1 or TRBD2, each matching 6 bases. Sample: naive CD4+ T cells sorted from blood. Subset indicated: CD45RA+ positively selected. CDR3 sequence reads: CASSVDGGPYNEQFF. In nucleotides, the CDR3 is TGTGCCAGCAGCGTAGATGGGGGGCCCTACAATGAGCAGTTCTTC.